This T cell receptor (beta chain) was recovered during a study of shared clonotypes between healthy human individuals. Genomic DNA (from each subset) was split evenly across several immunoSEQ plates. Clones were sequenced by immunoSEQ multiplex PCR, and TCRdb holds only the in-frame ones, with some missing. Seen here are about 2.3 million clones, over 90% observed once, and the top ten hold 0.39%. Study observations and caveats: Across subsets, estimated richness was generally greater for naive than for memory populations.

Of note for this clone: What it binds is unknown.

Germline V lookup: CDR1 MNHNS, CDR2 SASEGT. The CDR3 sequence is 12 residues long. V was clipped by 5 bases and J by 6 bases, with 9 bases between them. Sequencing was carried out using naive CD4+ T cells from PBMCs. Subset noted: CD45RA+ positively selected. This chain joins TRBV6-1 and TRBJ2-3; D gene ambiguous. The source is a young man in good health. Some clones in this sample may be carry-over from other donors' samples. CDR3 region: CASSLRTDTQYF. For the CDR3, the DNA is TGTGCCAGCAGTCTCAGGACGGATACGCAGTATTTT.